The clone carrying this T cell receptor beta chain was observed a handful of times. The data stem from a study of blood T cell repertoires in COVID-19. The repertoire was sequenced with immunoSEQ multiplex PCR; TCRdb's copy has only in-frame clones and lacks some. The sample has about 140,000 clones, 80% to 90% seen once; the top ten hold 1.5%. J gave up 2 bases and V 4 bases, and 3 bases lay outside the gene matches. In germline, CDR1 is SGHNT, CDR2 YYREEE (reference sequence). This CDR3 region has 14 residues. This sequence was found in a woman aged 55 to 70 with acute or convalescent COVID-19. The material sequenced was peripheral blood. The V call is TRBV5-4, the J call TRBJ2-7, with 10 bases identical to TRBD2. CDR3 sequence reads: CASSAGLATYEQYF. In DNA, the CDR3 is TGTGCCAGCAGCGCGGGACTAGCGACCTACGAGCAGTACTTC. Using reference TRBV5-4 and TRBJ2-7 for the parts outside the CDR3, the full variable domain is ETGVTQSPTHLIKTRGQQVTLRCSSQSGHNTVSWYQQALGQGPQFIFQYYREEENGRGNFPPRFSGLQFPNYSSELNVNALELDDSALYLCASSAGLATYEQYFGPGTRLTVT.